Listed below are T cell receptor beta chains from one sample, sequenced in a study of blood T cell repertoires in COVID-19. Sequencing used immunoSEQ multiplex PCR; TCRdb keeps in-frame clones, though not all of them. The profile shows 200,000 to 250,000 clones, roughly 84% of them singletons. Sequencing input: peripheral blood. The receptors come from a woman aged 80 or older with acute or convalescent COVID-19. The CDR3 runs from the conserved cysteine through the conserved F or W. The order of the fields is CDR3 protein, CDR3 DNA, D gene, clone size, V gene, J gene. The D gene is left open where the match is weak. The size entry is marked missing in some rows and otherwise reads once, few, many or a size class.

CDR3 protein: CASSGPGLAGGYNEQFF; CDR3 DNA: TGTGCCAGCAGCGGCCCGGGACTAGCGGGGGGTTACAATGAGCAGTTCTTC; D gene: TRBD2; clone size: -; V gene: TRBV7-2; J gene: TRBJ2-1
CDR3 protein: CASSVGRVQPQHF; CDR3 DNA: TGTGCCAGTAGTGTAGGTCGGGTTCAGCCCCAGCATTTT; D gene: -; clone size: -; V gene: TRBV19; J gene: TRBJ1-5
CDR3 protein: CASSLRLAGGTDTQYF; CDR3 DNA: TGTGCCAGCAGCCTGAGACTAGCGGGGGGGACAGATACGCAGTATTTT; D gene: TRBD2; clone size: -; V gene: TRBV11-2; J gene: TRBJ2-3
CDR3 protein: CASSQPGGTPGKLFF; CDR3 DNA: TGTGCCAGCAGCCAACCAGGGGGGACCCCAGGAAAACTGTTTTTT; D gene: TRBD1; clone size: -; V gene: TRBV3-1/TRBV3-2; J gene: TRBJ1-4
CDR3 protein: CASSKAPNDRQTIAGALNEQFF; CDR3 DNA: TGTGCCAGCAGCAAGGCACCTAACGACAGGCAAACTATAGCGGGGGCGTTAAATGAGCAGTTCTTC; D gene: TRBD2; clone size: few; V gene: TRBV7-9; J gene: TRBJ2-1
CDR3 protein: CASSFTPQGVTEAFF; CDR3 DNA: TGTGCCAGCAGCTTTACCCCACAGGGGGTCACTGAAGCTTTCTTT; D gene: TRBD1; clone size: -; V gene: TRBV6-2/TRBV6-3; J gene: TRBJ1-1
CDR3 protein: CATVWGRGYTF; CDR3 DNA: TGTGCCACGGTTTGGGGGAGGGGCTACACCTTC; D gene: -; clone size: -; V gene: TRBV27; J gene: TRBJ1-2
CDR3 protein: CASSLPRRVRLANYGYTF; CDR3 DNA: TGTGCCAGCAGCCTCCCTCGACGGGTTAGGTTAGCTAACTATGGCTACACCTTC; D gene: -; clone size: -; V gene: TRBV4-2; J gene: TRBJ1-2
CDR3 protein: CATSDLGRSYGYTF; CDR3 DNA: TGTGCCACCAGTGATTTGGGCAGATCCTATGGCTACACCTTC; D gene: -; clone size: -; V gene: TRBV24-1; J gene: TRBJ1-2
CDR3 protein: CASSSGLAGAIAKNIQYF; CDR3 DNA: TGTGCCAGCAGTTCGGGACTAGCGGGGGCCATAGCCAAAAACATTCAGTACTTC; D gene: TRBD2; clone size: few; V gene: TRBV5-5; J gene: TRBJ2-4
CDR3 protein: CASSQGTGNQPQHF; CDR3 DNA: TGCGCCAGCAGCCAGGGAACGGGCAATCAGCCCCAGCATTTT; D gene: -; clone size: few; V gene: TRBV5-1; J gene: TRBJ1-5
CDR3 protein: CASSLQGEGNQPQHF; CDR3 DNA: TGCGCCAGCAGCTTACAGGGCGAGGGCAATCAGCCCCAGCATTTT; D gene: -; clone size: once; V gene: TRBV4-1; J gene: TRBJ1-5
CDR3 protein: CASILAGGTPGTGELFF; CDR3 DNA: TGTGCCAGCATCCTAGCGGGGGGCACCCCGGGCACCGGGGAGCTGTTTTTT; D gene: TRBD2; clone size: -; V gene: TRBV19; J gene: TRBJ2-2
CDR3 protein: CASRRGNYGYTF; CDR3 DNA: TGTGCCAGCAGGAGGGGGAACTATGGCTACACCTTC; D gene: -; clone size: -; V gene: TRBV6-5; J gene: TRBJ1-2
CDR3 protein: CASSYPAGGDSYEQYF; CDR3 DNA: TGTGCCAGCAGTTACCCCGCGGGGGGAGACTCCTACGAGCAGTACTTC; D gene: TRBD2; clone size: -; V gene: TRBV6-6; J gene: TRBJ2-7
CDR3 protein: CASSAYRNQPQHF; CDR3 DNA: TGTGCCAGCAGTGCATACAGAAATCAGCCCCAGCATTTT; D gene: -; clone size: -; V gene: TRBV6-4; J gene: TRBJ1-5
CDR3 protein: CATSDSGSPYNEQFF; CDR3 DNA: TGTGCCACCAGTGATTCGGGATCACCCTACAATGAGCAGTTCTTC; D gene: -; clone size: -; V gene: TRBV24-1; J gene: TRBJ2-1
CDR3 protein: CASSYRGGGEQYF; CDR3 DNA: TGTGCCAGCAGCTACAGGGGCGGTGGAGAGCAGTACTTC; D gene: TRBD1; clone size: -; V gene: TRBV7-9; J gene: TRBJ2-7
CDR3 protein: CASSLAGDPSSYEQYF; CDR3 DNA: TGCGCCAGCAGCTTAGCGGGGGACCCGAGCTCCTACGAGCAGTACTTC; D gene: TRBD2; clone size: -; V gene: TRBV5-1; J gene: TRBJ2-7
CDR3 protein: CASRGQGSNQPQHF; CDR3 DNA: TGTGCCAGCAGGGGGCAGGGTAGCAATCAGCCCCAGCATTTT; D gene: -; clone size: -; V gene: TRBV6-5; J gene: TRBJ1-5
CDR3 protein: CASSYGLGAPVGYTF; CDR3 DNA: TGTGCCAGCAGTTACGGCCTCGGAGCACCTGTGGGCTACACCTTC; D gene: -; clone size: -; V gene: TRBV6-5; J gene: TRBJ1-2
CDR3 protein: CASSLDLAGGRHEQFF; CDR3 DNA: TGTGCCAGCAGCTTAGATCTAGCGGGGGGCCGGCATGAGCAGTTCTTC; D gene: TRBD2; clone size: -; V gene: TRBV7-2; J gene: TRBJ2-1
CDR3 protein: CASSLKRGSFYNEQFF; CDR3 DNA: TGTGCCAGCAGTTTGAAGCGGGGGAGCTTCTACAATGAGCAGTTCTTC; D gene: TRBD2; clone size: -; V gene: TRBV27; J gene: TRBJ2-1
CDR3 protein: CASSMGRKRGAFF; CDR3 DNA: TGTGCCAGTAGTATGGGCAGGAAAAGGGGTGCTTTCTTT; D gene: -; clone size: -; V gene: TRBV19; J gene: TRBJ1-1
CDR3 protein: CASSLTGGTEAFF; CDR3 DNA: TGTGCCAGCAGTCTTACAGGGGGCACTGAAGCTTTCTTT; D gene: TRBD1; clone size: few; V gene: TRBV27; J gene: TRBJ1-1
CDR3 protein: CASSIGGGARGNQPQHF; CDR3 DNA: TGTGCCAGTAGTATAGGCGGGGGGGCCCGTGGCAATCAGCCCCAGCATTTT; D gene: -; clone size: -; V gene: TRBV19; J gene: TRBJ1-5